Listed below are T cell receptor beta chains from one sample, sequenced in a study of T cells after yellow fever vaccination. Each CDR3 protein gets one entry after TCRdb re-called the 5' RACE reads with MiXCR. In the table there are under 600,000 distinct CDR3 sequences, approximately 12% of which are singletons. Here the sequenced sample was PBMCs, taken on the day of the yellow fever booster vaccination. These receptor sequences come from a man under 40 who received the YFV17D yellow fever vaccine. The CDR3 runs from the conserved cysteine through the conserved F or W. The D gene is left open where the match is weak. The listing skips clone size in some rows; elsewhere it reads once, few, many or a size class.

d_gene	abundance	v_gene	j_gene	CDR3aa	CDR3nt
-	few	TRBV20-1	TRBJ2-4	CSVGGVAKNIQYF	TGCAGTGTCGGCGGGGTAGCCAAAAACATTCAGTACTTC
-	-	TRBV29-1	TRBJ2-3	CSVEVNGGDTQYF	TGCAGCGTCGAGGTCAATGGGGGAGATACGCAGTATTTT
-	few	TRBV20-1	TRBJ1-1	CSADPGRGGTEAFF	TGCAGTGCAGACCCCGGGAGAGGGGGCACTGAAGCTTTCTTT
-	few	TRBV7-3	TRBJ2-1	CASSLGTPRNEQFF	TGTGCCAGCAGCTTAGGGACTCCGAGGAATGAGCAGTTCTTC
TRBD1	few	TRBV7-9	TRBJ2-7	CASSGTGASHYEQYF	TGTGCCAGCAGCGGCACAGGGGCAAGTCACTACGAGCAGTACTTC
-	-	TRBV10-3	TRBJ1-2	CAVRTESNYGYTF	TGTGCCGTTAGGACGGAAAGTAACTATGGCTACACCTTC
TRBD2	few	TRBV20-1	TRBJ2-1	CSARGGAAGGGINEQFF	TGCAGTGCTAGAGGTGGCGCGGCGGGAGGGGGGATTAATGAGCAGTTCTTC
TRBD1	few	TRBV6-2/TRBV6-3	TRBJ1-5	CASRPPGQGANQPQHF	TGTGCCAGCAGGCCCCCGGGACAGGGGGCCAATCAGCCCCAGCATTTT
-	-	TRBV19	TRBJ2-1	CASSGHRYNEQFF	TGTGCCAGTAGCGGGCATAGGTACAATGAGCAGTTCTTC
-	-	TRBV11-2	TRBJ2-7	CASSVPANHEQYF	TGTGCCAGCAGCGTACCAGCAAACCACGAGCAGTACTTC
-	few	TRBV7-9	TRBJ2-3	CASSPDSYTQYF	TGTGCCAGCAGCCCGGATAGTTATACGCAGTATTTT
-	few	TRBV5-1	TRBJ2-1	CASSIGLWANNEQFF	TGCGCCAGCAGCATTGGCCTTTGGGCCAACAATGAGCAGTTCTTC
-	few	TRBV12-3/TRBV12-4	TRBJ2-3	CASSWGERGVLDTQYF	TGTGCCAGCAGTTGGGGGGAGAGGGGAGTGCTGGATACGCAGTATTTT
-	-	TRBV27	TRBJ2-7	CASTPRGSRKDVQYF	TGTGCCAGCACCCCCAGGGGATCGAGAAAGGACGTGCAGTACTTC
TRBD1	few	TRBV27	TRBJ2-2	CASYQPTGWNTGELFF	TGTGCCAGCTACCAACCGACAGGGTGGAACACCGGGGAGCTGTTTTTT
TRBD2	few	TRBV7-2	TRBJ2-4	CASSFNPSGSKNIQYF	TGTGCCAGCAGCTTTAATCCTAGCGGTTCCAAAAACATTCAGTACTTC
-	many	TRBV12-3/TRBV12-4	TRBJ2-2	CASRLRYTGELFF	TGTGCCAGCCGATTGCGGTACACCGGGGAGCTGTTTTTT
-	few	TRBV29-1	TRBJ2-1	CSVGVNEQFF	TGCAGCGTTGGAGTAAATGAGCAGTTCTTC
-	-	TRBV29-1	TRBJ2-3	CSVGGPVTSTDTQYF	TGCAGCGTTGGGGGGCCAGTAACTAGCACAGATACGCAGTATTTT
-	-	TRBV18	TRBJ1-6	CASSDQGQGTSPLHF	TGTGCCAGCTCTGACCAGGGACAAGGAACGTCACCCCTCCACTTT
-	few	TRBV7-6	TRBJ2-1	CASSLEGDSSYNEQFF	TGTGCCAGCAGCTTAGAGGGGGATAGCTCCTACAATGAGCAGTTCTTC
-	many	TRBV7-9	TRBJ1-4	CASSLAISSNEKLFF	TGTGCCAGCAGCTTAGCCATCAGTTCTAATGAAAAACTGTTTTTT
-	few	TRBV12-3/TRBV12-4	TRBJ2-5	CASRPDQRETQYF	TGTGCCAGCAGGCCCGACCAGCGAGAGACCCAGTACTTC
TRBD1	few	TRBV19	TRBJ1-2	CASSTGTGVYYGYTF	TGTGCCAGTAGTACCGGGACAGGGGTATACTATGGCTACACCTTC
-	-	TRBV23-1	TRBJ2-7	CASSRLDGEQTYEQYF	TGCGCCAGCAGCCGGTTGGACGGAGAGCAGACCTACGAGCAGTACTTC
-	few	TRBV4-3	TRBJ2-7	CASSQRIGGNYEQYF	TGCGCCAGCAGCCAGAGGATCGGCGGAAACTACGAGCAGTACTTC
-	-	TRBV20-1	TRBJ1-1	CSANFQTGNTEAFF	TGCAGTGCCAATTTCCAGACGGGGAACACTGAAGCTTTCTTT
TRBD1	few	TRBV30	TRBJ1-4	CAWSAKGTATNEKLFF	TGTGCCTGGAGTGCAAAAGGGACAGCAACTAATGAAAAACTGTTTTTT
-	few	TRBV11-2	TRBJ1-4	CASSLEEATNEKLFF	TGTGCCAGCAGCTTAGAGGAGGCAACTAATGAAAAACTGTTTTTT